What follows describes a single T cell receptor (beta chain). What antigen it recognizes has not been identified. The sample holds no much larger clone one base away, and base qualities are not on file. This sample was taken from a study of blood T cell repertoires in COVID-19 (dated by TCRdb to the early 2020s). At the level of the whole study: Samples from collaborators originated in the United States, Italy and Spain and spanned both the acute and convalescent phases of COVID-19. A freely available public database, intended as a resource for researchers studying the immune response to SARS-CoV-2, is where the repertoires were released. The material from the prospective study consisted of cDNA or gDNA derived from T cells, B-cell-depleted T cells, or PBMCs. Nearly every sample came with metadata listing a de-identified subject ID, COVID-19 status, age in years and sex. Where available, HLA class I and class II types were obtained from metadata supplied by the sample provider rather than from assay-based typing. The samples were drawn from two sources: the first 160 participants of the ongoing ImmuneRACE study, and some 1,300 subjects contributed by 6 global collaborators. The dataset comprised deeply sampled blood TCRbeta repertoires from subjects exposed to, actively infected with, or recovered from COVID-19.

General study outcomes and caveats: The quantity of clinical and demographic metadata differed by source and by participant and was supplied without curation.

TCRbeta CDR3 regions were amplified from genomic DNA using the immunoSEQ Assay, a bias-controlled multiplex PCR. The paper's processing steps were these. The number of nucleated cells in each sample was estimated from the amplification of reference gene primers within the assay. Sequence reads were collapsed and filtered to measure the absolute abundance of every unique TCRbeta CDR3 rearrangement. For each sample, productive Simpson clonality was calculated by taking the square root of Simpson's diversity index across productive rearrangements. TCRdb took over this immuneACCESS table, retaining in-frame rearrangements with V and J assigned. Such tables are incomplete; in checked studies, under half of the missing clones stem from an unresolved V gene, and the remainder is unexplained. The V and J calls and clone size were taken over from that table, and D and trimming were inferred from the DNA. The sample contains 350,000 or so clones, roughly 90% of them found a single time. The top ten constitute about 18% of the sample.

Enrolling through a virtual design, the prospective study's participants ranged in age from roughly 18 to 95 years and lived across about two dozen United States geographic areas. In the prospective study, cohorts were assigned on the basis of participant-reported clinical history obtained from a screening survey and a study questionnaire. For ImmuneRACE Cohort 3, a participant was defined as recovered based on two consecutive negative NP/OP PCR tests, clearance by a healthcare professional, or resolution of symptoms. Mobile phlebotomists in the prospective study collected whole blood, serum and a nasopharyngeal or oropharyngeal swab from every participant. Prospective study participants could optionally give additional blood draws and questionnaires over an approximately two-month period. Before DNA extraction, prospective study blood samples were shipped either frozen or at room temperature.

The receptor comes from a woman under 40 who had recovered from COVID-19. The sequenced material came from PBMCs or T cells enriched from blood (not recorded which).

The DNA is TGTGCCAGTAGTGCATCAACAGGGGGCGCGTCAAACACCATATATTTT. This yields the protein CASSASTGGASNTIYF. The chain uses TRBV19 and TRBJ1-3; 9 nucleotides in the junction match TRBD1. The CDR3 runs 16 residues from the cysteine to the phenylalanine. Just CDR3 DNA is preserved here, 48 bases in frame from base 1. Clipping removes 5 bases from V and 6 bases from J, with 11 as the unmatched junction base count. CDR1 LNHDA and CDR2 SQIVND are derived from the germline V gene (reference sequence).